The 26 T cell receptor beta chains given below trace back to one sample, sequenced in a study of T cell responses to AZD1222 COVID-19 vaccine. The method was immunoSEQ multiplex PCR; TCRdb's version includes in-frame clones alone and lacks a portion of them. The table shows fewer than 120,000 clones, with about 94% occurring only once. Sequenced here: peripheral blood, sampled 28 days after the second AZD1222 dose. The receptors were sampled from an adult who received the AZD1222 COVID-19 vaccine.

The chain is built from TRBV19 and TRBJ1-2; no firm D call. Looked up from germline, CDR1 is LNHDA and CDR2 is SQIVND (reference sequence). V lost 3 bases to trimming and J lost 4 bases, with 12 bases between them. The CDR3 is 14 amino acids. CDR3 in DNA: TGTGCCAGTAGTATGTCACGGACTTTCTATGGCTACACCTTC. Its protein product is CASSMSRTFYGYTF.

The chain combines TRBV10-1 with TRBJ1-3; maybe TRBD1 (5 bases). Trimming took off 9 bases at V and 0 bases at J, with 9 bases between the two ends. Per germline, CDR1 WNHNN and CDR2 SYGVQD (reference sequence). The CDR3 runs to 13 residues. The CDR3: CASRGASGNTIYF. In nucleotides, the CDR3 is TGCGCCAGTCGAGGGGCCTCTGGAAACACCATATATTTT.

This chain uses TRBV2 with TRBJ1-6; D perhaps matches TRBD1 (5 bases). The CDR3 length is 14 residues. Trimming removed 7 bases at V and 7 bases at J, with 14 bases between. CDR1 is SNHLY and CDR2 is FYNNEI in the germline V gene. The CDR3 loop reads CASNSGTSNSPLHF. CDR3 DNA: TGTGCCAGCAACTCCGGGACCTCAAATTCACCCCTCCACTTT.

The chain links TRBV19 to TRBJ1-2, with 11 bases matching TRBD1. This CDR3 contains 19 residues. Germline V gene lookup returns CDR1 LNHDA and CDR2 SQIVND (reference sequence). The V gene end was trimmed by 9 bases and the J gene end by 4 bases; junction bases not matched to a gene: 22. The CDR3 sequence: CASQARGRTGGARSYGYTF. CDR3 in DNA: TGTGCCAGCCAAGCAAGAGGTCGGACAGGGGGCGCTCGTAGCTATGGCTACACCTTC.

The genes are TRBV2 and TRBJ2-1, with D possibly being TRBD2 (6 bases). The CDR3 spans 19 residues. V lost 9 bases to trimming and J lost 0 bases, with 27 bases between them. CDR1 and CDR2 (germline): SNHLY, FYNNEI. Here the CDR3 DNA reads TGTGCCAGTCGACGCAATACGATACCGGGACTGAGCTCCTACAATGAGCAGTTCTTC. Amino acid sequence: CASRRNTIPGLSSYNEQFF.

The CDR3 protein is CATSRGTAINQPQHF. CDR3 in DNA: TGTGCCACCAGCAGAGGGACAGCCATCAATCAGCCCCAGCATTTT. The rearrangement links TRBV15 to TRBJ1-5, with D perhaps TRBD1 (6 bases). Trimming took off 1 base at V and 3 bases at J, with 10 bases between the two ends. Germline V gene lookup returns CDR1 LNHNV and CDR2 YYDKDF (reference sequence). The CDR3 is made up of 15 amino acids. The whole variable domain, filled in from reference TRBV15 and TRBJ1-5, reads DAMVIQNPRYQVTQFGKPVTLSCSQTLNHNVMYWYQQKSSQAPKLLFHYYDKDFNNEADTPDNFQSRRPNTSFCFLDIRSPGLGDTAMYLCATSRGTAINQPQHFGDGTRLSIL.

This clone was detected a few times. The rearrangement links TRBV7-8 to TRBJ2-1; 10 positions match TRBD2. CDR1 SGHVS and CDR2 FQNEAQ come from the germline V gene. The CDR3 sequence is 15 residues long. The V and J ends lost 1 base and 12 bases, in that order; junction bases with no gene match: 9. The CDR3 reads CASSLDLMSGRVQFF. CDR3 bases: TGTGCCAGCAGCTTAGATCTCATGAGCGGGAGGGTGCAGTTCTTC.

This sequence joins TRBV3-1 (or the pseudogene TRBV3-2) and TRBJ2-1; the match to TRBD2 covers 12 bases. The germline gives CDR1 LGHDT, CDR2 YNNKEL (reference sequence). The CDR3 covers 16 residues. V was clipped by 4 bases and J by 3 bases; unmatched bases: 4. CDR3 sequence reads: CASSPPGLAGYNEQFF. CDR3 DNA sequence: TGTGCCAGCAGCCCACCGGGACTAGCGGGCTACAATGAGCAGTTCTTC.

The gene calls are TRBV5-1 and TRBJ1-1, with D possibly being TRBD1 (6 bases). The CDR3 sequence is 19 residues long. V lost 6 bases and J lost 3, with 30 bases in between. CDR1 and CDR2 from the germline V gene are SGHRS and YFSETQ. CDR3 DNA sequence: TGCGCCAGCACCCCTATAAAGAGAACAGGGTGGGCTGTGGACACTGAAGCTTTCTTT. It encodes CASTPIKRTGWAVDTEAFF. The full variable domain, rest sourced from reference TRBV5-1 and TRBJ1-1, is KAGVTQTPRYLIKTRGQQVTLSCSPISGHRSVSWYQQTPGQGLQFLFEYFSETQRNKGNFPGRFSGRQFSNSRSEMNVSTLELGDSALYLCASTPIKRTGWAVDTEAFFGQGTRLTVV.

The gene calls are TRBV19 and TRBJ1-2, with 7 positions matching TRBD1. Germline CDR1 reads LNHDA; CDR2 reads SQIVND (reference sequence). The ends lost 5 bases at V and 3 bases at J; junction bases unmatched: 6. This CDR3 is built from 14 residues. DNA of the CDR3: TGTGCCAGTAGTCCAGGGGGTTCCGACTATGGCTACACCTTC. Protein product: CASSPGGSDYGYTF.

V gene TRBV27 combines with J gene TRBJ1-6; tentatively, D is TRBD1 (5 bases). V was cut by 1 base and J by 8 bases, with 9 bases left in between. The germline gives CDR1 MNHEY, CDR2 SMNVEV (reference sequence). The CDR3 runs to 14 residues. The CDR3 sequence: CASSLLGDDSPLHF. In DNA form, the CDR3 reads TGTGCCAGCAGTTTATTAGGGGATGATTCACCCCTCCACTTT.

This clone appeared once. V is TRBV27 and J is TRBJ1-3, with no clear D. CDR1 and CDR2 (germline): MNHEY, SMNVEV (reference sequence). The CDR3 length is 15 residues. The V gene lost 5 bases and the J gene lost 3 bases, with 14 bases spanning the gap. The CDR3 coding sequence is TGTGCCAGCAGTCCGTTCGCCGTCAGTGGAAACACCATATATTTT. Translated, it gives CASSPFAVSGNTIYF.

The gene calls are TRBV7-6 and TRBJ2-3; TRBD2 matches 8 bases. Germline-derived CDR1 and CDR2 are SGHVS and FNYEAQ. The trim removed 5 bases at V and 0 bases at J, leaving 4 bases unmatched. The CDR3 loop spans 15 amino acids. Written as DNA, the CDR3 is TGTGCCAGCAGCCGGAGCGGGGGAAGCACAGATACGCAGTATTTT. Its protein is CASSRSGGSTDTQYF.

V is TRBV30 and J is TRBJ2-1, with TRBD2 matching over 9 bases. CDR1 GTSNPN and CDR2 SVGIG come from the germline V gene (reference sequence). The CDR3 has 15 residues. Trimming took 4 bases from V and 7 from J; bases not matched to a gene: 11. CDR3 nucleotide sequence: TGTGCCTGGACGAGAGTAGCGGGAGTGTCTAATGAGCAGTTCTTC. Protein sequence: CAWTRVAGVSNEQFF.

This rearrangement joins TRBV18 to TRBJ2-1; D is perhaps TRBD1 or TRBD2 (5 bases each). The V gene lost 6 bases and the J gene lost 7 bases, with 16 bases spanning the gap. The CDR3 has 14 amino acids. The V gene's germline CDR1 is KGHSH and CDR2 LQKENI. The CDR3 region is CASSDGGARNEQFF. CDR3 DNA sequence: TGTGCCAGCTCCGATGGGGGAGCTAGAAATGAGCAGTTCTTC.

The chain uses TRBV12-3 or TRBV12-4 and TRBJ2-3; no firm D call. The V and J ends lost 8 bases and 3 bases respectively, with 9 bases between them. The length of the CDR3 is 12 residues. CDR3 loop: CASCKETDTQYF. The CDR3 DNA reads TGTGCCAGCTGCAAAGAGACAGATACGCAGTATTTT.

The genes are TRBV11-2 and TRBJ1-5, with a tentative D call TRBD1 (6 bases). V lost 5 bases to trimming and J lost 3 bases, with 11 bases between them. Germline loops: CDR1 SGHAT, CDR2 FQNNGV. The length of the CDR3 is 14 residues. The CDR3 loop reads CASSPGTPNQPQHF. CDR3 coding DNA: TGTGCCAGCAGCCCCGGGACACCCAATCAGCCCCAGCATTTT.

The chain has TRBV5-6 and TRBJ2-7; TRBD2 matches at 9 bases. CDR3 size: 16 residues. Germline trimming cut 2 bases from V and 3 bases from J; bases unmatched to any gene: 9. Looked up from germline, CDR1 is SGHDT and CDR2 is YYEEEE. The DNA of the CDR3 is TGTGCCAGCAGCTTATTAGCGGGAGAGACCTACTACGAGCAGTACTTC. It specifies CASSLLAGETYYEQYF.

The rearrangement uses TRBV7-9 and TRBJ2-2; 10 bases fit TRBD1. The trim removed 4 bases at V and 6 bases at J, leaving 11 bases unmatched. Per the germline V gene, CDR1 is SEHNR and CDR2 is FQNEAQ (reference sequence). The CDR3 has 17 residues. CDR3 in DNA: TGTGCCAGCAGCTCCCGTCGACAGGGGGCGAGGTCCGGGGAGCTGTTTTTT. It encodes CASSSRRQGARSGELFF.

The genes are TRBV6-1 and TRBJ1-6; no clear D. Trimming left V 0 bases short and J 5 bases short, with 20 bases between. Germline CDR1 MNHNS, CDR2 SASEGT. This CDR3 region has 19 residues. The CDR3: CASSEAKGIGDENNSPLHF. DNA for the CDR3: TGTGCCAGCAGTGAAGCCAAGGGAATTGGAGATGAAAATAATTCACCCCTCCACTTT.

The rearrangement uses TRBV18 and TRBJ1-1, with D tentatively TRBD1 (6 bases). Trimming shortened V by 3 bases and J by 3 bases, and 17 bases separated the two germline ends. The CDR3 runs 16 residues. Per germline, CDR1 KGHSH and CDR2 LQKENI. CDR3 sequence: CASSPGRGPWDTEAFF. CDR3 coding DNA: TGTGCCAGCTCACCTGGCAGGGGCCCCTGGGACACTGAAGCTTTCTTT.

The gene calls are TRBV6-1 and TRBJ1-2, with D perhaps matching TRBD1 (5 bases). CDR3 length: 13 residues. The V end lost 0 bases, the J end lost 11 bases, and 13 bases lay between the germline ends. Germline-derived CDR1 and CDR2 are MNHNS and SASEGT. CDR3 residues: CASSEAGETSYTF. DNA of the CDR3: TGTGCCAGCAGTGAAGCGGGGGAGACCTCTTACACCTTC.

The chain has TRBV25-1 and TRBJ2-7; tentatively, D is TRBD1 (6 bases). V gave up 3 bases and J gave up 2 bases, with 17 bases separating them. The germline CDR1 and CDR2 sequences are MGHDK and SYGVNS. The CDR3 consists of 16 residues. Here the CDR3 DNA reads TGTGCCAGCAGTGATTGGGGGACAAGCTTCACCTACGAGCAGTACTTC. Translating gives CASSDWGTSFTYEQYF.

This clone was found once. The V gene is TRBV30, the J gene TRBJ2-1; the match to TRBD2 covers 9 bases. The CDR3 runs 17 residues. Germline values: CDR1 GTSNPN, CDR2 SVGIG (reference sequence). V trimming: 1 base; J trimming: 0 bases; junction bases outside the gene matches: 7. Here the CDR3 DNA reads TGTGCCTGGAGTGGGTGGCGGGAGGGCCTCTCCTACAATGAGCAGTTCTTC. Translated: CAWSGWREGLSYNEQFF.

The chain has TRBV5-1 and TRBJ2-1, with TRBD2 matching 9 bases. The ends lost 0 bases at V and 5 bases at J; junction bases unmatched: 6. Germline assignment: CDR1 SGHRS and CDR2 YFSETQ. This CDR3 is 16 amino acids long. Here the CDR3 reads CASSLDLAGGHNEQFF. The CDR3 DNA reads TGCGCCAGCAGCTTGGACTTGGCGGGAGGGCACAATGAGCAGTTCTTC. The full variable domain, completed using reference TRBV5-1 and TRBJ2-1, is KAGVTQTPRYLIKTRGQQVTLSCSPISGHRSVSWYQQTPGQGLQFLFEYFSETQRNKGNFPGRFSGRQFSNSRSEMNVSTLELGDSALYLCASSLDLAGGHNEQFFGPGTRLTVL.

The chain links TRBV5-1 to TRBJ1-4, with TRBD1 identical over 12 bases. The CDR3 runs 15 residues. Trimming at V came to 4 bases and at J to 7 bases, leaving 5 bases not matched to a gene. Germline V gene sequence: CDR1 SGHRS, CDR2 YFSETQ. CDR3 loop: CASSQGQGASEKLFF. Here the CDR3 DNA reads TGCGCCAGCAGCCAGGGACAGGGGGCAAGTGAAAAACTGTTTTTT.